This T cell receptor (beta chain) is drawn from a study of T-cell reconstitution after alpha-beta-depleted transplantation in children. A TCRbeta library incorporating unique molecular identifiers was prepared. Each CDR3 protein gets one entry after TCRdb re-called the PCR reads with MiXCR. In the table there are 800,000 to 1,000,000 distinct CDR3 sequences, roughly 29% of which are singletons. The CDR3 extends over 19 amino acids. Germline V gene lookup returns CDR1 MNHEY and CDR2 SVGAGI. V gave up 1 base and J gave up 6 bases; unmatched junction bases: 12. Remarks on this clonotype: Its matching antigen is unknown.

Study-wide points: Some patients showed high day-60 TCRbeta diversity, which derived from surviving recipient T cells and thymic progenitors. A year had passed since transplant, and T-cell counts and diversity by then came mostly from newly produced T cells.

The sample here was PBMCs, mostly from graft donor cells, taken 360 days after TCRalphabeta/CD19-depleted stem cell transplant. The chain is built from TRBV6-5 and TRBJ2-1, with 13 positions matching TRBD2. The source of this sequence is a boy under two years old who had a stem cell transplant for SCID, so the T cells may come from the graft donor. CDR3 in DNA: TGTGCCAGCAGTTACTTGGAGACTAGCGGGGGGCCGGTGGGCAATGAGCAGTTCTTC. Translating it yields CASSYLETSGGPVGNEQFF.